This TCR beta chain was profiled in a study of T cell responses to AZD1222 COVID-19 vaccine. Study-level points and caveats: The donor cohort was predominantly white British with a female majority, and clonal diversity may have been underestimated.

Concerning this clone: No antigen is known for it.

Libraries were prepared by immunoSEQ multiplex PCR; TCRdb keeps only in-frame clonotypes and omits some of them. The data hold some 120,000 clones, with 85% observed a single time. Germline values: CDR1 SGHRS, CDR2 YFSETQ. J was trimmed by 15 bases and V by 0 bases; bases with no gene match: 15. The CDR3 length is 15 residues. The specimen was peripheral blood, collected 28 days after the second AZD1222 dose. V gene TRBV5-1 combines with J gene TRBJ2-1; 7 nucleotides match TRBD1. The sequence was collected from an adult who received the AZD1222 COVID-19 vaccine. The DNA for the CDR3 is TGCGCCAGCAGCTTGGACGGGACAGCTTCCCTGTTGCCGTTCTTC. This sequence encodes CASSLDGTASLLPFF.